This TCR beta chain emerged from a study of blood T cell repertoires in COVID-19. Study-wide background: Sites in the United States, Italy and Spain provided acute and convalescent COVID-19 samples.

The protocol was immunoSEQ multiplex PCR, while the TCRdb copy is restricted to in-frame clones and leaves out a portion. Of around 78,000 clones detected, about 80% appear once; the ten largest clones hold 18%. Germline CDR1 MGHRA, CDR2 YSYEKL. The CDR3 extends over 16 amino acids. Trimming took 4 bases from V and 4 from J; bases not matched to a gene: 12. The source is a human donor in a cohort sampled during active COVID-19. The source material was peripheral blood. The chain is built from TRBV4-1 and TRBJ2-7, with 8 bases fitting TRBD1. Here the CDR3 DNA reads TGCGCCAGCAGCCTTAGCCCGGGACAGGCTAGGTACGAGCAGTACTTC. It codes for CASSLSPGQARYEQYF.